Sequencing of this T cell receptor (beta chain) was carried out in a study of control samples from healthy donors and cancer patients. TCRdb's copy holds only in-frame clones and misses some; the assay was immunoSEQ multiplex PCR. This sample has some 100,000 clones; more than 85% occur once, and the top ten carry under 10%. The receptor was isolated from a man under 40 in good health. Material: blood.

CDR3 amino acids: CASRILTDNTEAFF. In DNA, the CDR3 is TGTGCCAGTAGAATCCTGACAGACAACACTGAAGCTTTCTTT. The chain links TRBV19 to TRBJ1-1, with D possibly matching TRBD1 (5 bases). This CDR3 has 14 residues. Between the trimmed V and J ends, which lost 6 bases and 2 bases, there was a span of 13 bases. Per germline, CDR1 LNHDA and CDR2 SQIVND (reference sequence).